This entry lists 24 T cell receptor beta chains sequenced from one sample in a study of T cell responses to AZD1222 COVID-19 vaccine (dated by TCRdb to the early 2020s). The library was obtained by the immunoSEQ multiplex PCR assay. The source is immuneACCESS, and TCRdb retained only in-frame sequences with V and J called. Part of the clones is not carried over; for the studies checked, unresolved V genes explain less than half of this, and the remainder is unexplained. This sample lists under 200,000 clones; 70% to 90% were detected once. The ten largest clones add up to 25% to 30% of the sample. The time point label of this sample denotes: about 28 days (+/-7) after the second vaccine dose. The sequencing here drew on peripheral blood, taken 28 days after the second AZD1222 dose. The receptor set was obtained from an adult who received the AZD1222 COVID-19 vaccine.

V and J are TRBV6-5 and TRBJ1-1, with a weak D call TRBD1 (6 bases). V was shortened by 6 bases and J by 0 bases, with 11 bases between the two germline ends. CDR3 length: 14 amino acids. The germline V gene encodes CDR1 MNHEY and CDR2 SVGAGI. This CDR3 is CASSPGQLNTEAFF. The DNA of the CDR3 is TGTGCCAGCAGCCCGGGACAATTGAACACTGAAGCTTTCTTT.

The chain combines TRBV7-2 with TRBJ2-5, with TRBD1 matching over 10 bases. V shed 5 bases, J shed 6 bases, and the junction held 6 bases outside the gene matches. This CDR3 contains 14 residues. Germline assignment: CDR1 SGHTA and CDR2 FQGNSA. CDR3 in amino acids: CASSADRGIKTQYF. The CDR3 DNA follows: TGTGCCAGCAGCGCGGACAGGGGGATTAAGACCCAGTACTTC. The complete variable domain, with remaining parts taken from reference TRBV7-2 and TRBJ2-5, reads GAGVSQSPSNKVTEKGKDVELRCDPISGHTALYWYRQSLGQGLEFLIYFQGNSAPDKSGLPSDRFSAERTGGSVSTLTIQRTQQEDSAVYLCASSADRGIKTQYFGPGTRLLVL.

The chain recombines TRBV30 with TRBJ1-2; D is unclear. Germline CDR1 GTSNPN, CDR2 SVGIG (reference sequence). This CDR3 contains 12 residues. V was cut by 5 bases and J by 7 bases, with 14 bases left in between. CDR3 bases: TGTGCCTGGGAGGAGTTGGCTATTGGCTACACCTTC. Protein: CAWEELAIGYTF.

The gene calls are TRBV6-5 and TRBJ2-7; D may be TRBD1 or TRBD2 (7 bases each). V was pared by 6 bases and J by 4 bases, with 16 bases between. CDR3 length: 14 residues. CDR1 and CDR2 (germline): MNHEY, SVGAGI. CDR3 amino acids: CASRLQGEGYEQYF. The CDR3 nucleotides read TGTGCCAGCAGGCTCCAGGGGGAGGGGTACGAGCAGTACTTC.

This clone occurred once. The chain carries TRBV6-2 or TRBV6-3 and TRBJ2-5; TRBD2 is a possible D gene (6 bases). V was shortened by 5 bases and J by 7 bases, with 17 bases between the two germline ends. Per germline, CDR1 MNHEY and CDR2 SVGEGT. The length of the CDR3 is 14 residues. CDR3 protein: CASSPPGEGRTQYF. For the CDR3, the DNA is TGTGCCAGCAGTCCGCCGGGAGAAGGAAGGACCCAGTACTTC.

The CDR3 protein is CSVVDRDSNYGYTF. CDR3 nucleotide sequence: TGCAGCGTTGTAGACAGGGACTCTAACTATGGCTACACCTTC. This chain joins TRBV29-1 and TRBJ1-2; 7 nucleotides agree with TRBD1. CDR3 length equals 14 residues. V dropped 4 bases and J dropped 0; count of bases not matched to a gene: 5. Germline V CDR1 and CDR2: SQVTM, ANQGSEA.

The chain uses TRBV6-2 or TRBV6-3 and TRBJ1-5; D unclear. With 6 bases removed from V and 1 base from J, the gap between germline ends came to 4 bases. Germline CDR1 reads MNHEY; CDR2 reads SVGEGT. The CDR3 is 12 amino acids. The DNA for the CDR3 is TGTGCCAGCAGCCAGAGCAATCAGCCCCAGCATTTT. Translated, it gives CASSQSNQPQHF.

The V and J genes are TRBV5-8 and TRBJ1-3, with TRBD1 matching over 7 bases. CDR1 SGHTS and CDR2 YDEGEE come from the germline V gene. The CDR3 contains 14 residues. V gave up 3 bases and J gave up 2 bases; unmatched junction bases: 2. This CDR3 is CASSSGTAGNTIYF. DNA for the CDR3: TGTGCCAGCAGCTCCGGGACAGCTGGAAACACCATATATTTT.

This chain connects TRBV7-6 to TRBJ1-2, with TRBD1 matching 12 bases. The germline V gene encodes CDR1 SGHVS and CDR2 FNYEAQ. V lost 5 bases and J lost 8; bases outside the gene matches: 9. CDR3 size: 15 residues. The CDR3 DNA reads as TGTGCCAGCAGCCCGACGGGACAGGGGGCGGAAGGCTACACCTTC. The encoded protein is CASSPTGQGAEGYTF.

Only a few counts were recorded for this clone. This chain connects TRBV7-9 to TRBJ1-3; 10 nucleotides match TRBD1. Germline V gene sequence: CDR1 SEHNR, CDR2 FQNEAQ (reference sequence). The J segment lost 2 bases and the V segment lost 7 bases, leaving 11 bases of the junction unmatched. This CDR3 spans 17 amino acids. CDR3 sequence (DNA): TGTGCCAGCACGCGGGACAGGGGCCTATCGACTGGAAACACCATATATTTT. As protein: CASTRDRGLSTGNTIYF.

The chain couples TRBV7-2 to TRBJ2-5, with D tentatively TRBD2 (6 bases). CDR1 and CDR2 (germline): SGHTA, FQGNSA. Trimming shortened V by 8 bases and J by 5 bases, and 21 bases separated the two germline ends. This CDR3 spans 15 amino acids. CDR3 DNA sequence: TGTGCCAGCGGCCCCCGTAGTGGGGGGAAGGAGACCCAGTACTTC. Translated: CASGPRSGGKETQYF.

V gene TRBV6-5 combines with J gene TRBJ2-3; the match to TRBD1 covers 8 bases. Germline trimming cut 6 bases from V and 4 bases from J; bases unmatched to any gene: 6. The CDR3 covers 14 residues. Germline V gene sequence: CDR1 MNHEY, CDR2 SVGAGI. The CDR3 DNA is TGTGCCAGCAGCCCCGGACAGGGCGCAGATACGCAGTATTTT. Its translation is CASSPGQGADTQYF.

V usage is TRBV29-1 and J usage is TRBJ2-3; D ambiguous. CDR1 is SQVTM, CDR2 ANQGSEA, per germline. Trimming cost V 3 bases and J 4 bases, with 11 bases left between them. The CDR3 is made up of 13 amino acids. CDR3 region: CSVDGLGSDTQYF. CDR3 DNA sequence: TGCAGCGTTGACGGATTGGGGTCAGATACGCAGTATTTT.

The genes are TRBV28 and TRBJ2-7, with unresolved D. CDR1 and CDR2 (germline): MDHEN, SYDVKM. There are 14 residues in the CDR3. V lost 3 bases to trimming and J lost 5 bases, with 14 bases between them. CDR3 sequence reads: CASSFIGTIDEQYF. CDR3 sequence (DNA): TGTGCCAGCAGTTTCATCGGCACTATCGACGAGCAGTACTTC.

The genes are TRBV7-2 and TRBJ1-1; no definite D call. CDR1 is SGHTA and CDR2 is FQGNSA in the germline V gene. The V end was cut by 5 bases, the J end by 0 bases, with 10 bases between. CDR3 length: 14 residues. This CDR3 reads CASSQSSLNTEAFF. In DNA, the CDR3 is TGTGCCAGCAGCCAAAGTTCCCTGAACACTGAAGCTTTCTTT.

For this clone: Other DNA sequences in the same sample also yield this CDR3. The CDR3 bases are TGTGCCAGCAGTTCCTCATACGAGCAGTACTTC. Its translation: CASSSSYEQYF. The chain has TRBV28 and TRBJ2-7; no definite D call. Trimming cost V 4 bases and J 4 bases, with 5 bases left between them. The CDR3 loop spans 11 amino acids. The germline V gene encodes CDR1 MDHEN and CDR2 SYDVKM.

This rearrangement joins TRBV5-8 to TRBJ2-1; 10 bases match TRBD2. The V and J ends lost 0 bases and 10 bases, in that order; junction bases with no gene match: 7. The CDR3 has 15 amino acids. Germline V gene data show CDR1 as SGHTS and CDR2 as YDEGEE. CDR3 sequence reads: CASSLGTSGRGEQFF. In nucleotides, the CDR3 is TGTGCCAGCAGCTTGGGGACTAGCGGCCGAGGGGAGCAGTTCTTC.

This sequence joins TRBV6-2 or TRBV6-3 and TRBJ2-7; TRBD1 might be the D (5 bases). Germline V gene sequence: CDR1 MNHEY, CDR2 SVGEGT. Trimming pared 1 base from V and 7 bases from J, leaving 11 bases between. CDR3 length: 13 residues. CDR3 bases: TGTGCCAGCAGTTACTTATCGGCAGGGGAGCAGTACTTC. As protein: CASSYLSAGEQYF.

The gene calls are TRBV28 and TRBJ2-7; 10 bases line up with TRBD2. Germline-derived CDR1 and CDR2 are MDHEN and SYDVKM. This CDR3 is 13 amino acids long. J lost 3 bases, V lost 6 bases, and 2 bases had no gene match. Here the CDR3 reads CASRLAGSYEQYF. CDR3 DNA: TGTGCCAGCAGACTAGCGGGAAGCTACGAGCAGTACTTC.

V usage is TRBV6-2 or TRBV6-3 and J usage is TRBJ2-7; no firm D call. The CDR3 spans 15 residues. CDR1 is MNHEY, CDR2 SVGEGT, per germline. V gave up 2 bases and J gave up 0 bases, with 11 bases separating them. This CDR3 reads CASSYRDGYSYEQYF. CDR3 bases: TGTGCCAGCAGTTACCGAGACGGGTACTCCTACGAGCAGTACTTC.

The CDR3 DNA reads TGCGCCAGCAGCTCGGACACCCCGAACACCGGGGAGCTGTTTTTT. Amino acids: CASSSDTPNTGELFF. The chain joins TRBV5-1 to TRBJ2-2; D perhaps matches TRBD1 (5 bases). With 3 bases removed from V and 0 bases from J, the gap between germline ends came to 9 bases. The germline V gene has CDR1 SGHRS and CDR2 YFSETQ. This CDR3 has 15 amino acids.

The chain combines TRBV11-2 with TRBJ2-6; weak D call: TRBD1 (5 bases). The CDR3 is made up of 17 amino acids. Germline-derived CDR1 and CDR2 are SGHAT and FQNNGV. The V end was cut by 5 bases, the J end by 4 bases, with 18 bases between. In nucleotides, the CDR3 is TGTGCCAGCAGCGGACACTTGACTCCTTCCGGGGCCAACGTCCTGACTTTC. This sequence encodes CASSGHLTPSGANVLTF.

The CDR3 DNA reads as TGTGCCAGCAGAAAAACAGGGTCCTACGAGCAGTACTTC. It translates to CASRKTGSYEQYF. The V gene is TRBV11-1, the J gene TRBJ2-7; the D gene is possibly TRBD1 (6 bases). CDR3 size: 13 residues. Looked up from germline, CDR1 is SGHAT and CDR2 is FQDESV (reference sequence). Trimming cost V 6 bases and J 1 base, with 10 bases left between them. Supplemented by reference TRBV11-1 and TRBJ2-7, the full variable domain reads EAEVAQSPRYKITEKSQAVAFWCDPISGHATLYWYRQILGQGPELLVQFQDESVVDDSQLPKDRFSAERLKGVDSTLKIQPAELGDSAMYLCASRKTGSYEQYFGPGTRLTVT.

The CDR3 region is CASSIEETSYEQYF. The DNA for the CDR3 is TGTGCCAGTAGTATAGAAGAGACCTCCTACGAGCAGTACTTC. The gene calls are TRBV19 and TRBJ2-7; no definite D call. Germline lookup yields CDR1 LNHDA and CDR2 SQIVND (reference sequence). V lost 0 bases to trimming and J lost 0 bases, with 6 bases between them. The CDR3 contains 14 residues. Supplemented by reference TRBV19 and TRBJ2-7, the full variable domain reads DGGITQSPKYLFRKEGQNVTLSCEQNLNHDAMYWYRQDPGQGLRLIYYSQIVNDFQKGDIAEGYSVSREKKESFPLTVTSAQKNPTAFYLCASSIEETSYEQYFGPGTRLTVT.